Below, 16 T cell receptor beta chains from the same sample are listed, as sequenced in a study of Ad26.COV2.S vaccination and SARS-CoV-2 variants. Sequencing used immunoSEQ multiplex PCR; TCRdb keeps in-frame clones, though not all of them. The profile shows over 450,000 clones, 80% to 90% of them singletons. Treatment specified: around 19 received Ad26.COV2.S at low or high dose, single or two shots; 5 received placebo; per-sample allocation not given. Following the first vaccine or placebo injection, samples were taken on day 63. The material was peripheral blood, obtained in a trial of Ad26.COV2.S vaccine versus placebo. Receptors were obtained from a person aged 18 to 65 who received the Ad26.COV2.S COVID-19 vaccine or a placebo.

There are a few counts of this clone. This CDR3 is CASSLMGIREKLFF. The CDR3 DNA sequence: TGTGCCAGCAGCTTAATGGGTATACGGGAAAAACTGTTTTTT. The chain carries TRBV7-9 and TRBJ1-4; D uncertain. V dropped 2 bases and J dropped 8 bases, with 12 bases sitting between them. The CDR3 spans 14 residues. Germline V gives CDR1 SEHNR, CDR2 FQNEAQ (reference sequence).

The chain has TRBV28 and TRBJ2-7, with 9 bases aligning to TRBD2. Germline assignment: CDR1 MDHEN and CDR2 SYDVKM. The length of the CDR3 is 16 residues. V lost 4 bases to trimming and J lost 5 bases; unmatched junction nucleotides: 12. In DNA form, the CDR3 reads TGTGCCAGCAGTTGGGCTGGCGGGGGGGCCTGGGACGAGCAGTACTTC. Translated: CASSWAGGGAWDEQYF.

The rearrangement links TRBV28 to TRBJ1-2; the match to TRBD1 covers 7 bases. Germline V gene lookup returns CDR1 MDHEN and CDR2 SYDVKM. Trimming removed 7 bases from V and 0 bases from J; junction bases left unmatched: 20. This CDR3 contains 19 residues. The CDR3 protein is CASKSVIIGTVRANYGYTF. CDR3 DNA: TGTGCCAGCAAATCGGTAATAATTGGGACAGTAAGAGCTAACTATGGCTACACCTTC.

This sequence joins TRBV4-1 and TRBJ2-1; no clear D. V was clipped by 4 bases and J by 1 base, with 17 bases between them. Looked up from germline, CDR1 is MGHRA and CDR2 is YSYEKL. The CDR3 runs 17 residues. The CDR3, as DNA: TGCGCCAGCAGCCCGACCCCGGGTGTTGGGTCCTACAATGAGCAGTTCTTC. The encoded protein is CASSPTPGVGSYNEQFF.

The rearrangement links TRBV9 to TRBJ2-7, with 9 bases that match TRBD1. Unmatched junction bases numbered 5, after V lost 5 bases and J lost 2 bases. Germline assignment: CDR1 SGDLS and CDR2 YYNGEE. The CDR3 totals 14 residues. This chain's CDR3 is CASSKQGATYEQYF. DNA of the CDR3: TGTGCCAGCAGTAAACAGGGGGCGACCTACGAGCAGTACTTC.

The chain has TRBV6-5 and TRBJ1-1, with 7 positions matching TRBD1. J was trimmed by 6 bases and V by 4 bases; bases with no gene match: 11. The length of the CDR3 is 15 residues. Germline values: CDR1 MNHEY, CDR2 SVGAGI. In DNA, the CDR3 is TGTGCCAGCAGTTCGAAGACTGCAGGGGGGTCTGAAGCTTTCTTT. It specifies CASSSKTAGGSEAFF.

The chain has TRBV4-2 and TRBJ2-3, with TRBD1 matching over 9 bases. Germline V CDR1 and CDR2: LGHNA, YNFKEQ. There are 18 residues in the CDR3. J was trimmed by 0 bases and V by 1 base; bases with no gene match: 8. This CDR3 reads CASSQGGQGVPSTDTQYF. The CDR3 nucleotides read TGTGCCAGCAGCCAAGGGGGACAGGGAGTCCCTAGCACAGATACGCAGTATTTT.

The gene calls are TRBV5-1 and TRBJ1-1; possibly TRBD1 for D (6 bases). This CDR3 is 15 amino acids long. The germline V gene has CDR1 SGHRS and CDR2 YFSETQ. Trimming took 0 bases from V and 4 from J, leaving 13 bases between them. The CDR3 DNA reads TGCGCCAGCAGCTTGGGTGACAGGATCCGCACTGAAGCTTTCTTT. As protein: CASSLGDRIRTEAFF. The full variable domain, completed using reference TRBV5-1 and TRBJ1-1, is KAGVTQTPRYLIKTRGQQVTLSCSPISGHRSVSWYQQTPGQGLQFLFEYFSETQRNKGNFPGRFSGRQFSNSRSEMNVSTLELGDSALYLCASSLGDRIRTEAFFGQGTRLTVV.

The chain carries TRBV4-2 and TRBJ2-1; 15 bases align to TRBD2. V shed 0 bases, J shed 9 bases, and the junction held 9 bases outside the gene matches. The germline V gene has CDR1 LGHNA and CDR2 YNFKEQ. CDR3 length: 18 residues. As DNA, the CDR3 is TGTGCCAGCAGCCAAGACGGGACTAGCGGGAGGCGGAGAGGTGAGCAGTTCTTC. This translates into CASSQDGTSGRRRGEQFF.

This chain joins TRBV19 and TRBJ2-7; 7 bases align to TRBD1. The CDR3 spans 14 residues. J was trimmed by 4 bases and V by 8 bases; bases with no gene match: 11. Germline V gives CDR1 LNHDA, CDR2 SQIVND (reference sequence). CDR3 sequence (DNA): TGTGCCAGTTCCTACCGGGACAGCGTATACGAGCAGTACTTC. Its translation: CASSYRDSVYEQYF.

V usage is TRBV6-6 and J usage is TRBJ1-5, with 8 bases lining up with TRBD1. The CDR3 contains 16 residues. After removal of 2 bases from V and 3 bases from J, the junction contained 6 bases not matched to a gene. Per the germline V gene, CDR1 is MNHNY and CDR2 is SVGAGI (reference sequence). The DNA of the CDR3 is TGTGCCAGCAGTTACATCCAGGGGGCTCACAATCAGCCCCAGCATTTT. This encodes CASSYIQGAHNQPQHF.

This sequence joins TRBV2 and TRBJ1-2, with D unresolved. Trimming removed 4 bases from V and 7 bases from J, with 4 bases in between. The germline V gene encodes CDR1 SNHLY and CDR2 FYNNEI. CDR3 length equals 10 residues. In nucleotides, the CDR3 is TGTGCCAGCAGTGGACTTGGCTACACCTTC. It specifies CASSGLGYTF.

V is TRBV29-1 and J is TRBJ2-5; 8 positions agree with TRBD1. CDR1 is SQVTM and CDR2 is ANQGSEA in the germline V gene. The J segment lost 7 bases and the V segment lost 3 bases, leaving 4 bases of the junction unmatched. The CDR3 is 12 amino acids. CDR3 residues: CSVDMTGATQYF. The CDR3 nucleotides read TGCAGCGTTGACATGACAGGGGCGACCCAGTACTTC.

CDR3 in DNA: TGTGCCAGCAGTTACGGGTGGACTAGTAAAGAGACCCAGTACTTC. This translates into CASSYGWTSKETQYF. The chain combines TRBV6-5 with TRBJ2-5; 7 positions match TRBD2. The CDR3 runs 15 residues. The V gene end was trimmed by 2 bases and the J gene end by 3 bases; junction bases not matched to a gene: 6. Germline V lookup: CDR1 MNHEY, CDR2 SVGAGI.

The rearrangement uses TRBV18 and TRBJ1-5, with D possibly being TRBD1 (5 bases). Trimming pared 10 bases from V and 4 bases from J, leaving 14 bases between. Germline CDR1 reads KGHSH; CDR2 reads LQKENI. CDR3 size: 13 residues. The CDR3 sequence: CANLRGRNQPQHF. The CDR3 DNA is TGTGCCAACCTTCGGGGACGGAATCAGCCCCAGCATTTT.

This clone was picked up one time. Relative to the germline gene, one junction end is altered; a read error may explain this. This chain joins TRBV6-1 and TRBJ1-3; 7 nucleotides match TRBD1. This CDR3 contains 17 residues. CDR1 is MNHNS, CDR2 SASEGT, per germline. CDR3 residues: CASREGKGALFGNTIYF. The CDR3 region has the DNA TGTGCCAGCAGGGAAGGAAAGGGGGCACTATTCGGAAACACCATATATTTT.